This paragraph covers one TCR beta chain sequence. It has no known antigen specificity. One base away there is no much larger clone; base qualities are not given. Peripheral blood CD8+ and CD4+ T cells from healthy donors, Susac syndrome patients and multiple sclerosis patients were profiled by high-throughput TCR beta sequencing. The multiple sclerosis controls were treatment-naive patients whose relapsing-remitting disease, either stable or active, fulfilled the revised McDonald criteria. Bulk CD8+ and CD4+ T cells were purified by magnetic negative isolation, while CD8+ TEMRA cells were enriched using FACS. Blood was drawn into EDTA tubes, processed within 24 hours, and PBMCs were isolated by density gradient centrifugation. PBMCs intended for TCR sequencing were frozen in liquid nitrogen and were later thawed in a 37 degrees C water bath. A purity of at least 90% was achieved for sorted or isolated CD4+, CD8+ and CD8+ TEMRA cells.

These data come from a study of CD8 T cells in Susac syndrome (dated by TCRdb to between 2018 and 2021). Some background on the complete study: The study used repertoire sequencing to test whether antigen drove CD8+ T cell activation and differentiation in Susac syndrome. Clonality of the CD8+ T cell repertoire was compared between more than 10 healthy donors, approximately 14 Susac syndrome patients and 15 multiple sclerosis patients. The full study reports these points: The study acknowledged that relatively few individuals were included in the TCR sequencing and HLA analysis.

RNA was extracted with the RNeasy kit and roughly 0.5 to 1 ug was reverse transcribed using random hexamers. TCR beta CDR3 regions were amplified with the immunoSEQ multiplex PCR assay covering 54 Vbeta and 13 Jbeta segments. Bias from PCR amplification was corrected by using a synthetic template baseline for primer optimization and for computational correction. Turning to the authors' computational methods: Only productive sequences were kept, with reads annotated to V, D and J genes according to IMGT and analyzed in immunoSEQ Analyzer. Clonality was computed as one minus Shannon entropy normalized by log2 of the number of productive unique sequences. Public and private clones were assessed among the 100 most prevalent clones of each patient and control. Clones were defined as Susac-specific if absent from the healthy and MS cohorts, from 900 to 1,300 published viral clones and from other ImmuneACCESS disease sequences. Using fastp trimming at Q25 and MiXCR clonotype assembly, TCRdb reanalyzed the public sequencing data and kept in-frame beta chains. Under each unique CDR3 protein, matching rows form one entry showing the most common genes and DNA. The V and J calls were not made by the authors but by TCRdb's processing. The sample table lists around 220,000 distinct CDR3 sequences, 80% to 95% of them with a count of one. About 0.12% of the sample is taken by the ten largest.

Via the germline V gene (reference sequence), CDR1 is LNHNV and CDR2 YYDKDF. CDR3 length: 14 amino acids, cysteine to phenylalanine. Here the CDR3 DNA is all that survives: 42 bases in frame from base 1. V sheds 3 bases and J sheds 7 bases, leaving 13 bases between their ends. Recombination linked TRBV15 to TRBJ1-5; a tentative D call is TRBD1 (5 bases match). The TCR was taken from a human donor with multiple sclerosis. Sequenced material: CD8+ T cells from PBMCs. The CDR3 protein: CATSRGGDGQPQHF. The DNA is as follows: TGTGCCACCAGCAGGGGGGGAGACGGCCAGCCCCAGCATTTT.